This TCR beta chain comes out of a study of blood T cell repertoires in COVID-19. Some clones are missing from TCRdb's copy, which holds only in-frame ones; the method was immunoSEQ multiplex PCR. This sample yields about 220,000 clones, of which approximately 86% are seen a single time; 3.6% belongs to the top ten. V lost 6 bases and J 8 bases, leaving 13 bases between the germline ends. CDR1 is KGHSH and CDR2 is LQKENI in the germline V gene. The CDR3 length is 12 residues. This clone was seen only once. This receptor was taken from an elderly woman with acute or convalescent COVID-19. Sample: peripheral blood. This chain joins TRBV18 and TRBJ1-2; TRBD1 is a possible D gene (5 bases). Here the CDR3 DNA reads TGTGCCAGCTCGGATACAAGGGGAGGCTACACCTTC. Residues: CASSDTRGGYTF.